One sample yielded the 27 T cell receptor beta chains listed below, sequenced in a study of tumor-infiltrating lymphocytes in primary liver carcinoma. Unsorted whole blood supplied the blood RNA, and germline DNA was isolated too. A constant-region primer primed TCR beta cDNA synthesis from 400 to 600 ng of total RNA. Three rounds of nested multiplex PCR with slightly modified ARM-PCR produced TCR beta libraries. Amplification in the first two PCR rounds was performed using TRBV1-TRBV30 forward primers and a C-beta reverse primer for roughly 9 cycles each. TCRdb re-analysed the multiplex PCR reads in MiXCR, keeping a single row per CDR3 protein. The top ten hold around 7.1% of the sample, which has around 210,000 distinct CDR3 sequences, 65% seen once. Sequences were obtained from peripheral blood. The receptors derive from a woman in her sixties with primary liver carcinoma and hepatitis B virus infection.

As to this clonotype: A much larger clone lies a single base off, so this may be a read error. This chain links TRBV6-1 with TRBJ2-7; 7 bases agree with TRBD2. The CDR3 has 13 residues. Germline CDR1 is MNHNS and CDR2 is SASEGT. The CDR3 region has the DNA TGTACCAGCAGTGGGGGAGGGGCCTACGAGCAGTACTTC. It is translated as CTSSGGGAYEQYF.

This clonotype was seen only a few times. This chain links TRBV6-7 with TRBJ1-1; D is uncertain. TRBV6-7 carries the ORF label, with uncertain function. This CDR3 comprises 13 residues. Trimming cost V 7 bases and J 6 bases, with 15 bases left between them. CDR3 residues: CASKKKVYAEAFF. The CDR3 DNA follows: TGTGCCAGCAAGAAGAAGGTGTACGCTGAAGCTTTCTTT.

Points on this clonotype: The junction and the germline gene differ at one end; a read error may be behind it. V is TRBV28 and J is TRBJ2-5, with TRBD2 matching over 13 bases. Germline assignment: CDR1 MDHEN and CDR2 SYDVKM. The CDR3 is 13 amino acids. The CDR3 reads CATRTSGRETQYF. The CDR3 coding sequence is TGTGCCACCCGGACTAGCGGGAGAGAGACCCAGTACTTT.

As regards this clonotype: Its ends do not fully match the called genes, so a read error is possible. The chain links TRBV6-5 to TRBJ2-6; no clear D gene. The CDR3 runs 17 residues. Germline assignment: CDR1 MNHEY and CDR2 SVGAGI. Written as DNA, the CDR3 is TGTGCCAGCAGTTACGATACGGGTCCTTCTTGGGCCAACGTCATGACTTTC. Translated: CASSYDTGPSWANVMTF.

On this clonotype: A much larger clone sits a single nucleotide away, making a read error possible. V is TRBV12-3 or TRBV12-4 and J is TRBJ2-5; the D is unclear. The CDR3 is made up of 13 amino acids. Between the trimmed V and J ends, which lost 3 bases and 4 bases, there was a span of 9 bases. The CDR3 is CASSFWWGETQYF. CDR3 DNA sequence: TGTGCCAGCAGTTTCTGGTGGGGAGAGACCCAGTACTTC.

The rearrangement uses TRBV11-2 and TRBJ2-7, with D perhaps TRBD1 (6 bases). Per germline, CDR1 SGHAT and CDR2 FQNNGV. The CDR3 is 14 amino acids. Trimming took off 3 bases at V and 2 bases at J, with 11 bases between the two ends. CDR3 nucleotides: TGTGCCAGCAGCTTTCTACAGGGACCCTACGAGCAGTACTTC. It encodes CASSFLQGPYEQYF.

This clonotype was counted only a few times. This rearrangement joins TRBV11-3 to TRBJ2-1; D unclear. The germline gives CDR1 SGHNT, CDR2 YENEEA. The length of the CDR3 is 16 residues. The CDR3 spells CTGSLDPRSSYNEQFF. Written as DNA, the CDR3 is TGTACCGGCAGCTTAGACCCCAGGAGCTCCTACAATGAGCAGTTCTTC.

With regard to this clonotype: A clone one base away is much larger, so this may be a read error. This likely comes from a read error, as the CDR3 has no conserved phenylalanine or tryptophan at its end. This sequence joins TRBV5-4 and TRBJ2-3; D may be TRBD2 (5 bases). With 1 base removed from V and 7 bases from J, the gap between germline ends came to 10 bases. Per the germline V gene, CDR1 is SGHNT and CDR2 is YYREEE (reference sequence). The CDR3 is made up of 13 amino acids. CDR3 loop: CASSLSREHTQYL. In nucleotides, the CDR3 is TGTGCCAGCAGCTTGTCGAGGGAACATACGCAGTATCTT.

In regard to this clonotype: Here the CDR3 omits its conserved ending phenylalanine or tryptophan, so a read error is the likely source. The V call is TRBV11-2, the J call TRBJ2-7; possible D gene TRBD2, 5 bases. The length of the CDR3 is 15 residues. CDR1 is SGHAT and CDR2 is FQNNGV in the germline V gene. The CDR3 region has the DNA TGTTCCAGCAGCTTAGTCGTGGGGAGCTCCTACGAGCAGTACATC. Amino acid sequence: CSSSLVVGSSYEQYI.

This clonotype was seen many times. The chain recombines TRBV4-2 with TRBJ2-3, with TRBD2 matching 11 bases. The germline gives CDR1 LGHNA, CDR2 YNFKEQ. The CDR3 spans 16 residues. V shed 0 bases, J shed 2 bases, and the junction held 1 base outside the gene matches. In DNA, the CDR3 is TGTGCCAGCAGCCAAGAGGGACTAGCGGACACAGATACGCAGTATTTT. Amino acids: CASSQEGLADTDTQYF.

The chain combines TRBV19 with TRBJ2-1; TRBD2 matches 11 bases. CDR1 LNHDA and CDR2 SQIVND come from the germline V gene (reference sequence). The junction had 7 bases not matched to a gene; V was cut back by 8 bases and J by 4 bases. The CDR3 is 15 amino acids. CDR3 region: CASRTGTSGYNEQFF. The CDR3 region has the DNA TGTGCCAGTCGGACCGGGACTAGCGGATACAATGAGCAGTTCTTC.

The chain carries TRBV11-2 and TRBJ2-3, with D unclear. V was pared by 6 bases and J by 0 bases, with 10 bases between. The CDR3 loop spans 14 amino acids. Looked up from germline, CDR1 is SGHAT and CDR2 is FQNNGV. The CDR3 region has the DNA TGTGCCAGCAGTTGGAGTGGGAGCACAGATACGCAGTATTTT. Protein: CASSWSGSTDTQYF.

Concerning this clonotype: This is likely a read error, given that the CDR3 carries no conserved phenylalanine or tryptophan at its end. The chain recombines TRBV29-1 with TRBJ1-2; D ambiguous. Germline CDR1 reads SQVTM; CDR2 reads ANQGSEA. The V and J ends lost 4 bases and 2 bases respectively, with 20 bases between them. The CDR3 spans 16 residues. CDR3 region: CSVGGKGSRENYGYTI. The CDR3 coding sequence is TGCAGCGTTGGAGGGAAGGGTTCGAGGGAAAACTATGGCTACACCATC.

As for this clonotype: A clone one base away is much larger, so this may be a read error. The CDR3 carries no conserved terminal phenylalanine or tryptophan, so it likely arises from a read error. V gene TRBV10-3 combines with J gene TRBJ2-3; 8 bases map to TRBD1. Trimming at V came to 7 bases and at J to 3 bases, leaving 9 bases not matched to a gene. Germline CDR1 is ENHRY and CDR2 is SYGVKD. The CDR3 runs to 15 residues. CDR3 coding DNA: TGTGCCATCAAACTGGACAGGGATCAGACAGATACGCAGTATTTA. It codes for CAIKLDRDQTDTQYL.

A single count supports this clonotype. Just one base apart from a much larger clone, this may be a read error. The chain has TRBV4-2 and TRBJ2-3; 9 positions match TRBD2. Germline-derived CDR1 and CDR2 are LGHNA and YNFKEQ. V dropped 4 bases and J dropped 2; count of bases not matched to a gene: 10. The CDR3 is made up of 17 amino acids. The CDR3 here is CASSPSIAGDDTDTQYF. The CDR3 DNA reads TGTGCCAGCAGCCCAAGCATAGCGGGAGACGACACAGATACGCAGTATTTT.

The gene calls are TRBV11-2 and TRBJ2-2, with 7 bases matching TRBD1. The CDR3 extends over 16 amino acids. In germline, CDR1 is SGHAT, CDR2 FQNNGV. V was clipped by 5 bases and J by 1 base; unmatched bases: 7. The DNA for the CDR3 is TGTGCCAGCAGCAGCCGGGACAGTGTGAACACCGGGGAGCTGTTTTTT. As protein: CASSSRDSVNTGELFF.

A word on this clonotype: The final CDR3 position lacks the conserved phenylalanine or tryptophan, pointing to a likely read error. The chain recombines TRBV11-3 with TRBJ1-1; 7 positions agree with TRBD1. From germline, CDR1 is SGHNT and CDR2 YENEEA. CDR3 length: 17 residues. DNA for the CDR3: TGTGCCAGCAGCTTAGATCCCCAGGGGGATCTGAACACCGAAGCTTTCTCT. The encoded protein is CASSLDPQGDLNTEAFS.

Details on this clonotype: Sequence at one end of the junction differs from germline and may be a read error. The gene calls are TRBV11-2 and TRBJ2-2; 7 nucleotides align to TRBD2. The CDR3 is 16 residues long. CDR1 and CDR2 (germline): SGHAT, FQNNGV. CDR3 sequence reads: CASSSGLVQDARELFF. In DNA, the CDR3 is TGTGCCAGTAGCTCCGGACTAGTTCAGGACGCCCGGGAGCTGTTTTTT.

Regarding this clonotype: Since the CDR3 does not end with the conserved phenylalanine or tryptophan, this likely comes from a read error. The chain joins TRBV12-3 or TRBV12-4 to TRBJ1-2; TRBD1 agrees at 8 bases. The length of the CDR3 is 13 residues. After removal of 9 bases from V and 5 bases from J, the junction contained 8 bases not matched to a gene. CDR3 loop: CASSSGQVYGYTL. In DNA form, the CDR3 reads TGTGCCAGTAGCTCGGGACAGGTTTATGGCTACACCTTG.

This clonotype was detected a few times. The chain has TRBV4-2 and TRBJ2-3; tentatively, D is TRBD2 (5 bases). Per the germline V gene, CDR1 is LGHNA and CDR2 is YNFKEQ. The CDR3 sequence is 15 residues long. V was cut by 0 bases and J by 1 base, with 8 bases left in between. CDR3 DNA sequence: TGTGCCAGCAGCCAAGAGTTAGCGCGCACAGATACGCAGTATTTT. This sequence encodes CASSQELARTDTQYF.

The CDR3 loop reads CASSLGPPNTLEQYF. CDR3 sequence (DNA): TGTGCCAGCAGCTTAGGCCCGCCGAACACGCTCGAGCAGTACTTC. The rearrangement links TRBV13 to TRBJ2-7; D uncertain. Trimming shortened V by 0 bases and J by 6 bases, and 15 bases separated the two germline ends. The CDR3 loop spans 15 amino acids. From germline, CDR1 is PRHDT and CDR2 FYEKMQ (reference sequence).

On this clonotype itself: Since no conserved phenylalanine or tryptophan closes the CDR3, a read error is the likely cause. It is unclear where the CDR3 begins or ends on the DNA, so no DNA is shown, and the CDR3 is as TCRdb lists it. This chain's CDR3 is CASSSDPAPSTGRYL. V usage is TRBV11-2 and J usage is TRBJ2-7; the table calls TRBD1, which could not be checked here. The CDR3 is 15 amino acids long, termini counted. Germline lookup yields CDR1 SGHAT and CDR2 FQNNGV.

This clonotype has a single count. A much more abundant neighbour one base away suggests this may be a read error. The CDR3 DNA follows: TGCGCCAGCAGCCAAGTCACGGGGGCGGGAGGGCCTTACGAGCAGTACTTC. This translates into CASSQVTGAGGPYEQYF. The V and J genes are TRBV4-1 and TRBJ2-7; 9 bases map to TRBD2. Trimming took 1 base from V and 4 from J; bases not matched to a gene: 11. From germline, CDR1 is MGHRA and CDR2 YSYEKL. The CDR3 runs to 17 residues.

The rearrangement joins TRBV14 to TRBJ2-1, with D possibly TRBD1 on 5 matching bases. The CDR3 totals 14 residues. V was clipped by 7 bases and J by 6 bases, with 16 bases between them. Germline-derived CDR1 and CDR2 are SGHDN and FVKESK. The DNA of the CDR3 is TGTGCCAGCACCTATAGCAGGGTTAGCAATGAGCAGTTCTTC. Its protein is CASTYSRVSNEQFF.

At least ten counts were recorded for this clonotype. The CDR3 nucleotides read TGTGCCAGCAGCCCTACAGGGGGCGCAGATACGCAGTATTTT. It encodes CASSPTGGADTQYF. The chain employs TRBV4-2 and TRBJ2-3, with 9 nucleotides matching TRBD1. Germline V gene sequence: CDR1 LGHNA, CDR2 YNFKEQ. J lost 4 bases, V lost 4 bases, and 3 bases had no gene match. This CDR3 comprises 14 residues.

This clonotype was observed once. A much larger clone differs from this one at a single base, so this may be a read error. This chain connects TRBV28 to TRBJ2-3; D remains unclear. The CDR3 sequence is 11 residues long. V was shortened by 7 bases and J by 3 bases, with 5 bases between the two germline ends. Germline-derived CDR1 and CDR2 are MDHEN and SYDVKM. The CDR3 is CASNRTDTQYF. The DNA of the CDR3 is TGTGCCAGCAATAGGACAGATACGCAGTATTTT.

CDR3 sequence: CASSRRQDYGYTF. Written as DNA, the CDR3 is TGTGCCAGCAGCCGAAGACAGGACTATGGCTACACCTTC. The V and J genes are TRBV12-3 or TRBV12-4 and TRBJ1-2; D is perhaps TRBD1 (6 bases). Trimming pared 6 bases from V and 3 bases from J, leaving 11 bases between. The CDR3 totals 13 residues.